The 2 T cell receptor beta chains presented below share a single source sample, sequenced in a study of T cells after yellow fever vaccination (dated by TCRdb to between 2018 and 2021). The sample's treatment or condition label, decoded: live attenuated yellow fever vaccine strain. The library was generated by 5' RACE. These reads were obtained on an Illumina NovaSeq 6000. The public reads were reprocessed in TCRdb via fastp at Q25 and MiXCR, keeping in-frame beta chains. Rows with a matching CDR3 protein are joined into one entry that keeps the most common DNA and genes. The sample includes about 340,000 distinct CDR3 sequences, with about 4% observed a single time. The ten largest clones add up to 24% of the sample. The sequenced sample was PBMCs, obtained 5 days after the yellow fever booster vaccination. These receptors came from a man between 18 and 29 years old who received the YFV17D yellow fever vaccine.

The J gene is TRBJ1-2, the V gene TRBV21-1; TRBD1 is the table's D call, not checked against the DNA. TRBV21-1 has pseudogene status. CDR3 length equals 17 residues. CDR3 bases: TGTGCCAGCAGCAAAAATCCTGCAGGGGCCGTTCTCTATGGCTACACCTTC. Translating gives CASSKNPAGAVLYGYTF.

Ten or more counts support this clonotype. J is TRBJ2-2 and V is TRBV4-3; 9 bases match TRBD2. V was pared by 4 bases and J by 4 bases, with 7 bases of the junction left unmatched. CDR1 and CDR2 from the germline V gene are LGHNA and YSLEER. The CDR3 runs to 16 residues. CDR3 protein: CASSPRAGGSTGELFF. CDR3 sequence (DNA): TGCGCCAGCAGCCCACGTGCGGGGGGGTCCACCGGGGAGCTGTTTTTT.